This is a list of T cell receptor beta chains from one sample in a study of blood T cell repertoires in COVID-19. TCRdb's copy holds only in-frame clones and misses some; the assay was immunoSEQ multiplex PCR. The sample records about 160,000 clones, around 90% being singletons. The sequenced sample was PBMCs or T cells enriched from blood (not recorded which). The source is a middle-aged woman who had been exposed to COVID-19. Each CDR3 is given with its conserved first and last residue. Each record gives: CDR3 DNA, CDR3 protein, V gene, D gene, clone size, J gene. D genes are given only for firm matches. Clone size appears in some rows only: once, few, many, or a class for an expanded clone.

cdr3_nt: TGCGCCAGCAGCGTATCACATCAGGGTCTCCTCCACTTT
cdr3_aa: CASSVSHQGLLHF
v_call: TRBV5-1
d_call: .
clone_size: .
j_call: TRBJ1-6

cdr3_nt: TGCGCCAGCAGAACAGGGACAGAACGAAATCAGCCCCAGCATTTT
cdr3_aa: CASRTGTERNQPQHF
v_call: TRBV5-1
d_call: TRBD1
clone_size: .
j_call: TRBJ1-5

cdr3_nt: TGTGCCAGTAGTATTGGAGGTGAAGCTTTCTTT
cdr3_aa: CASSIGGEAFF
v_call: TRBV19
d_call: .
clone_size: .
j_call: TRBJ1-1

cdr3_nt: TGTGCCAGCAGTCCCCAACGGGACACTGAAGCTTTCTTT
cdr3_aa: CASSPQRDTEAFF
v_call: TRBV28
d_call: .
clone_size: .
j_call: TRBJ1-1

cdr3_nt: TGTGCCAGCAGCTCCGTAACAGGGGGCACCGGGGAGCTGTTTTTT
cdr3_aa: CASSSVTGGTGELFF
v_call: TRBV11-3
d_call: TRBD1
clone_size: .
j_call: TRBJ2-2

cdr3_nt: TGTGCCAGCAGTGAATTAGGGGGCCTAGCCAAAAACATTCAGTACTTC
cdr3_aa: CASSELGGLAKNIQYF
v_call: TRBV6-1
d_call: TRBD1
clone_size: .
j_call: TRBJ2-4

cdr3_nt: TGTGCCAGTAGTATAGATTTAGGGGGCACCGGGGAGCTGTTTTTT
cdr3_aa: CASSIDLGGTGELFF
v_call: TRBV19
d_call: .
clone_size: .
j_call: TRBJ2-2

cdr3_nt: TGTGCCAGCAGTTTATTGGGCGGGAGGGGCGAGCAGTACTTC
cdr3_aa: CASSLLGGRGEQYF
v_call: TRBV28
d_call: TRBD2
clone_size: .
j_call: TRBJ2-7

cdr3_nt: TGTGCCAGCAGCTACCAGCGGGAGACCGGGGAGCTGTTTTTT
cdr3_aa: CASSYQRETGELFF
v_call: TRBV11-2
d_call: TRBD2
clone_size: .
j_call: TRBJ2-2

cdr3_nt: TGTGCCAGCAGTTACTCATGGGGCCTAGGCGAGCAGTACTTC
cdr3_aa: CASSYSWGLGEQYF
v_call: TRBV6-5
d_call: .
clone_size: .
j_call: TRBJ2-7

cdr3_nt: TGTGCCAGCAGCTTGGTGGCGGGATGGGGCACAGATACGCAGTATTTT
cdr3_aa: CASSLVAGWGTDTQYF
v_call: TRBV5-6
d_call: .
clone_size: .
j_call: TRBJ2-3

cdr3_nt: TGTGCCAGCAGTTCCCAGACTAGCGGGGGGGCCAGGGATACGCAGTATTTT
cdr3_aa: CASSSQTSGGARDTQYF
v_call: TRBV27
d_call: TRBD2
clone_size: .
j_call: TRBJ2-3

cdr3_nt: TGTGCCAGCAGTGGGTACACTAGCAATCAGCCCCAGCATTTT
cdr3_aa: CASSGYTSNQPQHF
v_call: TRBV25-1
d_call: .
clone_size: .
j_call: TRBJ1-5

cdr3_nt: TGTGCCAGCCCTGGGACAGGGGAGGGATTCGGAGAAAAACTGTTTTTT
cdr3_aa: CASPGTGEGFGEKLFF
v_call: TRBV2
d_call: TRBD1
clone_size: once
j_call: TRBJ1-4

cdr3_nt: TGTGCCACCTACCTACAGGGGACCTACGAGCAGTACTTC
cdr3_aa: CATYLQGTYEQYF
v_call: TRBV12-3/TRBV12-4
d_call: TRBD1
clone_size: once
j_call: TRBJ2-7

cdr3_nt: TGTGCCAGCAGCTTACAAGCAGGGTTAAATTCACCCCTCCACTTT
cdr3_aa: CASSLQAGLNSPLHF
v_call: TRBV7-2
d_call: .
clone_size: .
j_call: TRBJ1-6

cdr3_nt: TGTGCCAGCAGCTTACTACAGGGGGCATTGGATGGCTACACCTTC
cdr3_aa: CASSLLQGALDGYTF
v_call: TRBV7-9
d_call: TRBD1
clone_size: .
j_call: TRBJ1-2

cdr3_nt: TGCGCCAGCAGCCCTATCGGACAGGGAAACTATGGCTACACCTTC
cdr3_aa: CASSPIGQGNYGYTF
v_call: TRBV4-1
d_call: TRBD1
clone_size: .
j_call: TRBJ1-2

cdr3_nt: TGTGCCAGCAGTCCCTGGACAGGGTCCTCACCCCTCCACTTT
cdr3_aa: CASSPWTGSSPLHF
v_call: TRBV27
d_call: TRBD1
clone_size: .
j_call: TRBJ1-6

cdr3_nt: TGCGCCAGCAGCCAAGATGCGGTCGGGACAGTAGTTGCAACTAATGAAAAACTGTTTTTT
cdr3_aa: CASSQDAVGTVVATNEKLFF
v_call: TRBV4-1
d_call: TRBD1
clone_size: .
j_call: TRBJ1-4

cdr3_nt: TGCAGTGCTCGAAAGGAGGGGACCCAGTACTTC
cdr3_aa: CSARKEGTQYF
v_call: TRBV20-1
d_call: .
clone_size: .
j_call: TRBJ2-5

cdr3_nt: TGTGCCAGCAGCTTAACCGCGACCGGGACAGGCTATGGCTACACCTTC
cdr3_aa: CASSLTATGTGYGYTF
v_call: TRBV11-2
d_call: TRBD1
clone_size: .
j_call: TRBJ1-2

cdr3_nt: TGTGCCAGCAGCAAAGAGGGGTCTGAACCGAGCTCTGGAAACACCATATATTTT
cdr3_aa: CASSKEGSEPSSGNTIYF
v_call: TRBV21-1
d_call: .
clone_size: .
j_call: TRBJ1-3

cdr3_nt: TGTGCCAGCACCCCGGGTGGGAACACTGAAGCTTTCTTT
cdr3_aa: CASTPGGNTEAFF
v_call: TRBV6-5
d_call: .
clone_size: .
j_call: TRBJ1-1

cdr3_nt: TGTGCCAGCAGTTCTAGGGCCCCTAGCGGGGGCGGTGAGCAGTTCTTC
cdr3_aa: CASSSRAPSGGGEQFF
v_call: TRBV7-3
d_call: TRBD2
clone_size: few
j_call: TRBJ2-1

cdr3_nt: TGTGCCAGCAGCCAGGACAGATCCTATGGCTACACCTTC
cdr3_aa: CASSQDRSYGYTF
v_call: TRBV12-3/TRBV12-4
d_call: .
clone_size: .
j_call: TRBJ1-2

cdr3_nt: TGTGCCAGCAGCTTGGGATTAGGCGGATACTCCTACAATGAGCAGTTCTTC
cdr3_aa: CASSLGLGGYSYNEQFF
v_call: TRBV5-5
d_call: .
clone_size: .
j_call: TRBJ2-1

cdr3_nt: TGTGCCAGCAGTGAGTCGGGGGGGCTGGAGACCCAGTACTTC
cdr3_aa: CASSESGGLETQYF
v_call: TRBV2
d_call: TRBD2
clone_size: .
j_call: TRBJ2-5

cdr3_nt: TGTGCCAGCAGCGTGGGAGGTAGGGATGAAAAACTGTTTTTT
cdr3_aa: CASSVGGRDEKLFF
v_call: TRBV9
d_call: .
clone_size: .
j_call: TRBJ1-4

cdr3_nt: TGTGCCAGCAGCTCCCCCGGACAGGCGAACACCGGGGAGCTGTTTTTT
cdr3_aa: CASSSPGQANTGELFF
v_call: TRBV3-1/TRBV3-2
d_call: TRBD1
clone_size: .
j_call: TRBJ2-2

cdr3_nt: TGTGCCAGCAGTTTACGGGGTTGGGGTCAGCCCCAGCATTTT
cdr3_aa: CASSLRGWGQPQHF
v_call: TRBV27
d_call: .
clone_size: .
j_call: TRBJ1-5

cdr3_nt: TGTGCCAGCGGACAGGGGTTAGCAGATACGCAGTATTTT
cdr3_aa: CASGQGLADTQYF
v_call: TRBV7-3
d_call: TRBD1
clone_size: .
j_call: TRBJ2-3

cdr3_nt: TGTGCCAGCAGTGAACCCCAGGGGAGATCCGCTTACGAGCAGTACTTC
cdr3_aa: CASSEPQGRSAYEQYF
v_call: TRBV2
d_call: .
clone_size: once
j_call: TRBJ2-7

cdr3_nt: TGTGCCAGCAGTCCGACCGGGACAGTGGGGGTCAATGAGCAGTTCTTC
cdr3_aa: CASSPTGTVGVNEQFF
v_call: TRBV11-1
d_call: TRBD1
clone_size: once
j_call: TRBJ2-1

cdr3_nt: TGTGCCAGCAGCCCTAGAGGGACAGGGGTCGCGAACACTGAAGCTTTCTTT
cdr3_aa: CASSPRGTGVANTEAFF
v_call: TRBV9
d_call: TRBD1
clone_size: .
j_call: TRBJ1-1

cdr3_nt: TGTGCCAGCTCACCACAGGGGGCAGGCGTGAGGACTGAAGCTTTCTTT
cdr3_aa: CASSPQGAGVRTEAFF
v_call: TRBV18
d_call: TRBD1
clone_size: once
j_call: TRBJ1-1

cdr3_nt: TGCGCCAGCAGCTTGATTGGTCCCAGCGCCGAGACCCAGTACTTC
cdr3_aa: CASSLIGPSAETQYF
v_call: TRBV5-1
d_call: .
clone_size: .
j_call: TRBJ2-5

cdr3_nt: TGTGCCAGCAGTTTCCCGGACAGGGGAGGGTCGAACACTGAAGCTTTCTTT
cdr3_aa: CASSFPDRGGSNTEAFF
v_call: TRBV28
d_call: TRBD1
clone_size: once
j_call: TRBJ1-1

cdr3_nt: TGTGCCAGCAGTGGGGGACAGAACACTGAAGCTTTCTTT
cdr3_aa: CASSGGQNTEAFF
v_call: TRBV25-1
d_call: .
clone_size: .
j_call: TRBJ1-1

cdr3_nt: TGCGCCAGCAGCCCGGACAGCTATAATTCACCCCTCCACTTT
cdr3_aa: CASSPDSYNSPLHF
v_call: TRBV5-1
d_call: .
clone_size: .
j_call: TRBJ1-6

cdr3_nt: TGTGCCAGCAGCTTATCTAGCGGGGGCCCAGATACGCAGTATTTT
cdr3_aa: CASSLSSGGPDTQYF
v_call: TRBV7-2
d_call: TRBD2
clone_size: .
j_call: TRBJ2-3

cdr3_nt: TGTGCCAGCAGCGTAGCTGGGTATACAGTAGATACGCAGTATTTT
cdr3_aa: CASSVAGYTVDTQYF
v_call: TRBV9
d_call: .
clone_size: many
j_call: TRBJ2-3